This T cell receptor (beta chain) was recorded in a study of T-cell memory formation after mild COVID-19. Study overall: Clustering of TCRs was largely donor specific. Notes on the study in general: Later expanders leaned CD4+, whereas clones that contracted between day 15 and 85 were balanced CD4/CD8.

In this sample, this clonotype turned up a few times. Its antigen remains unknown. After 5'RACE with constant-segment primers, TCR alpha and TCR beta cDNA libraries carrying sample barcodes and UMIs were obtained. TCRdb used MiXCR to reprocess the 5' RACE reads, holding one entry per CDR3 protein. The sample holds a few hundred thousand distinct CDR3 sequences, roughly 22% seen once. Trimming took off 6 bases at V and 2 bases at J, with 11 bases between the two ends. CDR3 length: 14 residues. The germline V gene has CDR1 MNHEY and CDR2 SVGAGI. The clonotype was recovered from an adult woman who had mild COVID-19 (a few samples of this study predate the infection). Cell type and time point are not known. Sequencing used PBMCs or a T cell subset sorted from them (not recorded which). The chain combines TRBV6-5 with TRBJ2-1, with D possibly being TRBD1 (5 bases). The CDR3 DNA reads as TGTGCCAGCAGCGACAGAGCAACCTACAATGAGCAGTTCTTC. Translating gives CASSDRATYNEQFF.